The entry that follows covers one T cell receptor (beta chain) sequence. Its target is unknown. The source of the sample is a study of CD8+ T cells in alopecia areata. Study conclusions and caveats: Normal scalp showed lower clonality than lesional scalp, especially alopecia totalis/universalis. Patients shared TCRs less clearly than mice did, possibly for HLA-related reasons.

Sorting of CD4+ and CD8+ T cells was performed on PBMCs. Germline loops: CDR1 SGHRS, CDR2 YFSETQ. The V and J ends lost 3 bases and 7 bases respectively, with 11 bases between them. CDR3 size: 13 residues. After isolation, RNA underwent reverse transcription to generate cDNA as the sequencing template. TCRdb's table, derived via immunoSEQ multiplex PCR, lists solely in-frame clones and lacks some. This repertoire shows 200,000 or so clones, roughly 56% found once; its top ten account for 4.5% to 6%. The receptor's source is a human donor in good health. The sequenced sample was CD8+ T cells sorted from blood. This chain connects TRBV5-1 to TRBJ2-1; D may be TRBD2 (7 bases). Written as DNA, the CDR3 is TGCGCCAGCAGCTGGGCGGGGGCGAATGAGCAGTTCTTC. Translated: CASSWAGANEQFF.